Listed here are 31 T cell receptor beta chains from one sample, sequenced in a study of cytomegalovirus exposure and HLA in healthy donors. The method was immunoSEQ multiplex PCR; TCRdb's version includes in-frame clones alone and lacks a portion of them. The table has under 200,000 clones, under 95% seen once; the top ten hold more than 2.5%. Sequenced material: PBMCs. These receptors all stem from a young woman in good health and CMV-seropositive.

V is TRBV21-1 and J is TRBJ2-1; TRBD2 is taken as the D call from the table, unchecked against the DNA. TRBV21-1 is an annotated pseudogene. The CDR3 has 16 residues. The CDR3 region has the DNA TGTGCCAGCAGCAAGGAGGGACTAGACCCCTACAATGAGCAGTTCTTC. Residues: CASSKEGLDPYNEQFF.

CDR3 nucleotide sequence: TGTGCCAGCAGAGGACTAGCGGGAGTCTACGAGCAGTACTTC. Its protein product is CASRGLAGVYEQYF. The rearrangement links TRBV28 to TRBJ2-7; TRBD2 matches at 13 bases. With 6 bases clipped from V and 3 bases from J, the junction kept 2 bases outside the gene matches. CDR1 and CDR2 (germline): MDHEN, SYDVKM. The CDR3 length is 14 residues. The variable domain in full, completed from reference TRBV28 and TRBJ2-7, reads DVKVTQSSRYLVKRTGEKVFLECVQDMDHENMFWYRQDPGLGLRLIYFSYDVKMKEKGDIPEGYSVSREKKERFSLILESASTNQTSMYLCASRGLAGVYEQYFGPGTRLTVT.

The V call is TRBV30, the J call TRBJ2-7; possible D gene TRBD1, 6 bases. V lost 1 base and J 0 bases, leaving 16 bases between the germline ends. The CDR3 is 16 residues long. Germline V gene lookup returns CDR1 GTSNPN and CDR2 SVGIG (reference sequence). The CDR3 nucleotides are TGTGCCTGGAGTGAGTGGGATGACAGGCCCTCCTACGAGCAGTACTTC. Its protein is CAWSEWDDRPSYEQYF.

The CDR3 nucleotides read TGTGCCAGTAGTATGTTGCAGGGTCGACCCACAGATACGCAGTATTTT. This codes for CASSMLQGRPTDTQYF. The rearrangement links TRBV19 to TRBJ2-3; TRBD1 is a possible D gene (5 bases). Germline CDR1 reads LNHDA; CDR2 reads SQIVND (reference sequence). V was shortened by 3 bases and J by 2 bases, with 15 bases between the two germline ends. The CDR3 is 16 amino acids.

The V call is TRBV30, the J call TRBJ1-2, with D maybe TRBD1 (6 bases). Germline CDR1 is GTSNPN and CDR2 is SVGIG (reference sequence). The CDR3 loop spans 14 amino acids. Trimming took 4 bases from V and 2 from J, leaving 14 bases between them. The CDR3 DNA reads TGTGCCTGGACGGGGGGGCGCAGAAACTATGGCTACACCTTC. The encoded protein is CAWTGGRRNYGYTF.

This chain links TRBV7-2 with TRBJ2-7; 8 positions agree with TRBD2. Germline V gene data show CDR1 as SGHTA and CDR2 as FQGNSA. The CDR3 has 19 residues. Unmatched junction bases numbered 14, after V lost 0 bases and J lost 1 base. The CDR3 DNA sequence: TGTGCCAGCAGCTTAGCCCCACCTGGGGTAGCGGGAACTTCCTACGAGCAGTACTTC. It is translated as CASSLAPPGVAGTSYEQYF.

This chain joins TRBV14 and TRBJ1-5; D gene ambiguous. The ends were cut back, 3 bases at V and 9 bases at J, with 9 bases in the middle. The CDR3 runs 12 residues. Germline-derived CDR1 and CDR2 are SGHDN and FVKESK. The CDR3 sequence is CASSQVRGPQHF. CDR3 sequence (DNA): TGTGCCAGCAGCCAGGTCCGCGGGCCCCAGCATTTT.

The gene calls are TRBV27 and TRBJ2-1; tentatively, D is TRBD1 (7 bases). V dropped 3 bases and J dropped 8 bases, with 17 bases sitting between them. The germline CDR1 and CDR2 sequences are MNHEY and SMNVEV (reference sequence). The CDR3 has 15 amino acids. This CDR3 is CASSFFAGGIDEQFF. CDR3 nucleotides: TGTGCCAGCAGTTTCTTCGCAGGGGGGATCGATGAGCAGTTCTTC.

The chain is built from TRBV5-1 and TRBJ2-5, with D possibly being TRBD1 (7 bases). Germline V lookup: CDR1 SGHRS, CDR2 YFSETQ. Trimming left V 4 bases short and J 5 bases short, with 21 bases between. CDR3 size: 16 residues. Written as DNA, the CDR3 is TGCGCCAGCAGCCCGACTCACAGACAGGGAGGCGAGACCCAGTACTTC. Protein: CASSPTHRQGGETQYF.

The gene calls are TRBV16 and TRBJ2-7; possibly TRBD1 for D (5 bases). The CDR3 is 16 amino acids. The V and J ends lost 0 bases and 0 bases respectively, with 12 bases between them. The germline gives CDR1 KGHSY, CDR2 FQNENV. Here the CDR3 reads CASSQSGLSHSYEQYF. Here the CDR3 DNA reads TGTGCCAGCAGCCAATCGGGGCTTTCCCACTCCTACGAGCAGTACTTC.

This sequence joins TRBV7-2 and TRBJ2-7; D remains ambiguous. With 2 bases removed from V and 1 base from J, the gap between germline ends came to 9 bases. The CDR3 contains 14 residues. The germline CDR1 and CDR2 sequences are SGHTA and FQGNSA. CDR3 sequence: CASSLNSVSYEQYF. In DNA form, the CDR3 reads TGTGCCAGCAGCTTAAACTCTGTTTCCTACGAGCAGTACTTC.

The V gene is TRBV9, the J gene TRBJ2-3; TRBD2 aligns across 7 bases. Germline V gene lookup returns CDR1 SGDLS and CDR2 YYNGEE. This CDR3 contains 15 residues. Trimming removed 0 bases from V and 2 bases from J; junction bases left unmatched: 3. DNA for the CDR3: TGTGCCAGCAGCGTAGTGAGCGGGACCACAGATACGCAGTATTTT. The encoded protein is CASSVVSGTTDTQYF.

This clone was picked up a small number of times. The genes are TRBV10-1 and TRBJ1-1, with D hard to call. V was shortened by 4 bases and J by 1 base, with 7 bases between the two germline ends. This CDR3 has 13 amino acids. CDR1 and CDR2 from the germline V gene are WNHNN and SYGVQD (reference sequence). CDR3 sequence reads: CASSVSWNTEAFF. In DNA, the CDR3 is TGCGCCAGCAGTGTCTCGTGGAACACTGAAGCTTTCTTT.

This chain joins TRBV11-2 and TRBJ2-1, with D perhaps matching TRBD1 (6 bases). The CDR3 contains 12 residues. V lost 6 bases and J 9 bases, leaving 12 bases between the germline ends. Germline values: CDR1 SGHAT, CDR2 FQNNGV. The CDR3 DNA follows: TGTGCCAGCAGTCCACAGGGATCTGAGCAGTTCTTC. Protein sequence: CASSPQGSEQFF.

The V and J genes are TRBV4-1 and TRBJ2-1; 11 bases are shared with TRBD2. This CDR3 contains 17 residues. CDR1 and CDR2 (germline): MGHRA, YSYEKL. The J segment lost 0 bases and the V segment lost 2 bases, leaving 3 bases of the junction unmatched. The CDR3 sequence: CASSQKLAGVSYNEQFF. CDR3 bases: TGCGCCAGCAGCCAAAAACTAGCGGGGGTCTCCTACAATGAGCAGTTCTTC.

This clone was seen more than once but under ten times. This chain connects TRBV27 to TRBJ1-2; D is possibly TRBD1 (5 bases). The CDR3 totals 18 residues. The germline V gene has CDR1 MNHEY and CDR2 SMNVEV (reference sequence). Trimming cost V 4 bases and J 5 bases, with 26 bases left between them. The CDR3 nucleotides are TGTGCCAGCAGTTCGCGGGGGTGGGAGCGTCTCGGGGGATATGGCTACACCTTC. This gives the protein CASSSRGWERLGGYGYTF.

This chain uses TRBV7-9 with TRBJ1-2, with D perhaps TRBD1 (5 bases). The length of the CDR3 is 14 residues. Germline V gene data show CDR1 as SEHNR and CDR2 as FQNEAQ (reference sequence). The V end was cut by 1 base, the J end by 6 bases, with 12 bases between. CDR3: CASSLGAGLDGYTF. DNA for the CDR3: TGTGCCAGCAGCTTAGGGGCAGGGTTAGATGGCTACACCTTC.

This clone was counted a single time. The rearrangement links TRBV18 to TRBJ2-7, with 7 bases fitting TRBD1. V trimming: 4 bases; J trimming: 3 bases; junction bases outside the gene matches: 9. This CDR3 is 15 amino acids long. The V gene's germline CDR1 is KGHSH and CDR2 LQKENI. CDR3 DNA sequence: TGTGCCAGCTCACGTACAGGGGCAGGAGGCTACGAGCAGTACTTC. It yields the protein CASSRTGAGGYEQYF.

V and J are TRBV27 and TRBJ2-1, with TRBD2 matching 11 bases. After removal of 6 bases from V and 3 bases from J, the junction contained 4 bases not matched to a gene. CDR1 is MNHEY and CDR2 is SMNVEV in the germline V gene (reference sequence). This CDR3 spans 15 amino acids. The CDR3 sequence is CASRPGLAVYNEQFF. The DNA of the CDR3 is TGTGCCAGCAGGCCGGGACTAGCGGTCTACAATGAGCAGTTCTTC.

The CDR3 DNA is TGCGCCAGCAGCCAACCCAGACAGAGAAACACCATATATTTT. This codes for CASSQPRQRNTIYF. The chain employs TRBV4-1 and TRBJ1-3; maybe TRBD1 (5 bases). V was shortened by 2 bases and J by 5 bases, with 10 bases between the two germline ends. The CDR3 extends over 14 amino acids. The germline gives CDR1 MGHRA, CDR2 YSYEKL.

This chain links TRBV7-2 with TRBJ2-3; 14 nucleotides align to TRBD2. This CDR3 region has 17 residues. Trimming took 5 bases from V and 5 from J; bases not matched to a gene: 9. CDR1 and CDR2 (germline): SGHTA, FQGNSA. The CDR3 coding sequence is TGTGCCAGCAGCAGCGCCTCCGGGACTAGCGGGAGAGATACGCAGTATTTT. This sequence encodes CASSSASGTSGRDTQYF. The full variable domain, its missing parts supplied by reference TRBV7-2 and TRBJ2-3, is GAGVSQSPSNKVTEKGKDVELRCDPISGHTALYWYRQSLGQGLEFLIYFQGNSAPDKSGLPSDRFSAERTGGSVSTLTIQRTQQEDSAVYLCASSSASGTSGRDTQYFGPGTRLTVL.

The V gene is TRBV14, the J gene TRBJ1-1; D not resolved. This CDR3 spans 13 amino acids. The V and J ends lost 1 base and 4 bases respectively, with 7 bases between them. Per the germline V gene, CDR1 is SGHDN and CDR2 is FVKESK. CDR3 coding DNA: TGTGCCAGCAGCCAAGCTCAGGTCACTGAAGCTTTCTTT. As protein: CASSQAQVTEAFF.

J is TRBJ2-3 and V is TRBV7-7; 12 bases are a match to TRBD2. Losses at the gene ends were 5 bases for V and 4 bases for J; bases not matched to a gene: 7. The CDR3 sequence is 16 residues long. Germline values: CDR1 SSHAT, CDR2 FNYEAQ (reference sequence). The CDR3 here is CASSPGLAGIADTQYF. Written as DNA, the CDR3 is TGTGCCAGCAGCCCCGGACTAGCGGGGATCGCAGATACGCAGTATTTT.

The rearrangement uses TRBV19 and TRBJ2-3; possibly TRBD2 for D (6 bases). V dropped 2 bases and J dropped 3 bases, with 18 bases sitting between them. CDR3 length: 17 residues. Germline V gene data show CDR1 as LNHDA and CDR2 as SQIVND (reference sequence). For the CDR3, the DNA is TGTGCCAGTAGTATATCCCCACGGGGGACGAGGACAGATACGCAGTATTTT. Translating it yields CASSISPRGTRTDTQYF.

The V call is TRBV18, the J call TRBJ2-7; 7 bases line up with TRBD1. Germline CDR1 KGHSH, CDR2 LQKENI. Losses at the gene ends were 3 bases for V and 1 base for J; bases not matched to a gene: 3. The CDR3 is 14 residues long. Here the CDR3 DNA reads TGTGCCAGCTCACCCTCGGGACAGTCCTACGAGCAGTACTTC. It specifies CASSPSGQSYEQYF.

This chain uses TRBV5-1 with TRBJ2-3, with D possibly matching TRBD2 (5 bases). The V end lost 1 base, the J end lost 3 bases, and 15 bases lay between the germline ends. In germline, CDR1 is SGHRS, CDR2 YFSETQ. CDR3 length equals 16 residues. The CDR3 loop reads CASSLSEAVATDTQYF. The CDR3 DNA reads TGCGCCAGCAGCTTGTCGGAGGCGGTCGCTACAGATACGCAGTATTTT.

CDR3 region: CASSIAGGSPNTEAFF. Here the CDR3 DNA reads TGTGCCAGTAGTATCGCCGGCGGGAGCCCGAACACTGAAGCTTTCTTT. The chain joins TRBV19 to TRBJ1-1; D unclear. There are 16 residues in the CDR3. Trimming stripped 3 bases from V and 1 base from J, with 15 bases between. Germline V gene sequence: CDR1 LNHDA, CDR2 SQIVND (reference sequence).

This sequence joins TRBV5-1 and TRBJ2-3; 8 bases fit TRBD2. CDR1 is SGHRS and CDR2 is YFSETQ in the germline V gene. The CDR3 spans 18 residues. The V gene end was trimmed by 0 bases and the J gene end by 0 bases; junction bases not matched to a gene: 9. This CDR3 is CASSLGGRAGASTDTQYF. DNA for the CDR3: TGCGCCAGCAGCTTGGGGGGCCGAGCGGGGGCCAGCACAGATACGCAGTATTTT. Complete variable domain (other parts from reference TRBV5-1 and TRBJ2-3): KAGVTQTPRYLIKTRGQQVTLSCSPISGHRSVSWYQQTPGQGLQFLFEYFSETQRNKGNFPGRFSGRQFSNSRSEMNVSTLELGDSALYLCASSLGGRAGASTDTQYFGPGTRLTVL.

V and J are TRBV19 and TRBJ2-7; 7 bases are shared with TRBD2. Germline assignment: CDR1 LNHDA and CDR2 SQIVND (reference sequence). This CDR3 has 13 residues. With 4 bases clipped from V and 4 bases from J, the junction kept 4 bases outside the gene matches. The CDR3 region is CASSSGRWYEQYF. CDR3 DNA: TGTGCCAGTAGTAGCGGGAGATGGTACGAGCAGTACTTC.

This chain links TRBV7-6 with TRBJ2-1, with 10 bases fitting TRBD2. J gave up 2 bases and V 5 bases, and 6 bases lay outside the gene matches. CDR1 and CDR2 from the germline V gene are SGHVS and FNYEAQ. This CDR3 has 16 amino acids. The CDR3 DNA follows: TGTGCCAGCAGCATAACTAGCGGGAACCCCTACAATGAGCAGTTCTTC. Translation: CASSITSGNPYNEQFF.

V gene TRBV7-6 combines with J gene TRBJ1-1; D unresolved. V was cut by 2 bases and J by 2 bases, with 15 bases left in between. The CDR3 contains 16 residues. Per the germline V gene, CDR1 is SGHVS and CDR2 is FNYEAQ. CDR3 in amino acids: CASSLKFLAGNTEAFF. Here the CDR3 DNA reads TGTGCCAGCAGCTTAAAATTCCTCGCGGGCAACACTGAAGCTTTCTTT.